Listed below are T cell receptor beta chains from one sample, sequenced in a study of T cells in Graves' hyperthyroidism and ophthalmopathy. From the multiplex PCR reads, TCRdb called clonotypes with MiXCR, one entry per CDR3 protein. The data hold 380,000 or so distinct CDR3 sequences, with around 13% observed a single time. The specimen sequenced was blood. Every receptor here comes from a woman aged 25 to 39 with Graves' hyperthyroidism. Both conserved end residues are part of each CDR3. The D gene is left open where the match is weak. Clone size is shown for a subset of rows, as once, few, many or a class of expanded clone.

len: 14
abundance: NA
d_gene: NA
j_gene: TRBJ1-2
v_gene: TRBV28
CDR3aa: CASSLRGPLPGYTF
CDR3nt: TGTGCCAGCAGTTTAAGGGGCCCACTTCCTGGCTACACCTTC

len: 15
abundance: many
d_gene: NA
j_gene: TRBJ2-2
v_gene: TRBV7-2
CDR3aa: CASSLVALNTGELFF
CDR3nt: TGTGCCAGCAGCTTAGTGGCGTTGAACACCGGGGAGCTGTTTTTT

len: 14
abundance: NA
d_gene: TRBD1
j_gene: TRBJ2-7
v_gene: TRBV20-1
CDR3aa: CSAASGTANYEQYF
CDR3nt: TGCAGTGCCGCCTCCGGGACAGCGAACTACGAGCAGTACTTC

len: 16
abundance: NA
d_gene: NA
j_gene: TRBJ2-5
v_gene: TRBV13
CDR3aa: CASSLVRGQNKETQYF
CDR3nt: TGTGCCAGCAGCTTAGTCCGGGGACAAAACAAAGAGACCCAGTACTTC

len: 14
abundance: NA
d_gene: NA
j_gene: TRBJ2-2
v_gene: TRBV19
CDR3aa: CASTRRDYTGELFF
CDR3nt: TGTGCCAGTACGCGCCGGGACTACACCGGGGAGCTGTTTTTT

len: 13
abundance: many
d_gene: NA
j_gene: TRBJ2-1
v_gene: TRBV6-1
CDR3aa: CASHKVASNEQFF
CDR3nt: TGTGCCAGTCATAAGGTGGCGTCCAATGAGCAGTTCTTC

len: 19
abundance: few
d_gene: TRBD1
j_gene: TRBJ2-6
v_gene: TRBV7-3
CDR3aa: CASSLTRTGPNSGANVLTF
CDR3nt: TGTGCCAGCAGCTTAACGAGGACAGGGCCTAACTCTGGGGCCAACGTCCTGACTTTC

len: 15
abundance: many
d_gene: NA
j_gene: TRBJ2-7
v_gene: TRBV6-2/TRBV6-3
CDR3aa: CASSRPVGAIYEQYF
CDR3nt: TGTGCCAGCAGCCGTCCCGTGGGAGCAATCTACGAGCAGTACTTC

len: 13
abundance: many
d_gene: TRBD1
j_gene: TRBJ2-7
v_gene: TRBV29-1
CDR3aa: CSVEGTGSFEQYF
CDR3nt: TGCAGCGTTGAAGGGACAGGGTCTTTCGAGCAGTACTTC

len: 17
abundance: many
d_gene: NA
j_gene: TRBJ2-7
v_gene: TRBV6-2/TRBV6-3
CDR3aa: CASSYQVLASKSHEQYF
CDR3nt: TGTGCCAGCAGTTATCAGGTTCTAGCGTCAAAGTCCCACGAGCAGTACTTC

len: 15
abundance: NA
d_gene: NA
j_gene: TRBJ2-7
v_gene: TRBV3-1
CDR3aa: CASSQVYRNLPEQYF
CDR3nt: TGTGCCAGCAGCCAAGTCTACAGGAACCTACCCGAGCAGTACTTC

len: 12
abundance: many
d_gene: NA
j_gene: TRBJ1-2
v_gene: TRBV11-2
CDR3aa: CASSLELYGYTF
CDR3nt: TGTGCCAGCAGCCTAGAGCTCTATGGCTACACCTTC

len: 17
abundance: once
d_gene: TRBD1
j_gene: TRBJ2-1
v_gene: TRBV30
CDR3aa: CAWSPYNRGTLYNEQFF
CDR3nt: TGTGCCTGGAGTCCTTACAACAGGGGGACCTTATACAATGAGCAGTTCTTC

len: 16
abundance: NA
d_gene: NA
j_gene: TRBJ2-3
v_gene: TRBV30
CDR3aa: CAWSSVWGGTSDTQYF
CDR3nt: TGTGCCTGGAGTTCCGTTTGGGGCGGGACTTCGGATACGCAGTATTTT

len: 16
abundance: NA
d_gene: NA
j_gene: TRBJ1-6
v_gene: TRBV4-2
CDR3aa: CASSQDISANNSPLHF
CDR3nt: TGTGCCAGCAGCCAAGATATATCGGCCAATAATTCACCCCTCCACTTT

len: 15
abundance: few
d_gene: NA
j_gene: TRBJ2-2
v_gene: TRBV12-3/TRBV12-4
CDR3aa: CASTHGPANTGELFF
CDR3nt: TGTGCCAGCACCCACGGACCCGCGAACACCGGGGAGCTGTTTTTT

len: 12
abundance: NA
d_gene: NA
j_gene: TRBJ2-7
v_gene: TRBV7-2
CDR3aa: CASSLAFYKQYF
CDR3nt: TGTGCCAGCAGCTTAGCCTTCTACAAGCAGTACTTC

len: 13
abundance: NA
d_gene: NA
j_gene: TRBJ2-3
v_gene: TRBV5-4
CDR3aa: CASSSPAVDTQYF
CDR3nt: TGTGCCAGCTCATCCCCCGCCGTAGATACGCAGTATTTT

len: 16
abundance: many
d_gene: TRBD2
j_gene: TRBJ2-1
v_gene: TRBV24-1
CDR3aa: CATRSAGAGGGNEQFF
CDR3nt: TGTGCCACCCGTTCCGCAGGGGCGGGAGGAGGCAATGAGCAGTTCTTC

len: 12
abundance: NA
d_gene: NA
j_gene: TRBJ2-1
v_gene: TRBV7-9
CDR3aa: CASSLLLGGQFF
CDR3nt: TGTGCCAGCAGCCTCTTACTGGGAGGGCAGTTCTTC

len: 15
abundance: NA
d_gene: TRBD2
j_gene: TRBJ2-1
v_gene: TRBV3-1
CDR3aa: CASSQEAGRGDEQFF
CDR3nt: TGTGCCAGCAGCCAAGAGGCCGGGAGGGGGGATGAGCAGTTCTTC

len: 15
abundance: NA
d_gene: NA
j_gene: TRBJ2-6
v_gene: TRBV5-6
CDR3aa: CASSRAGTSRNVLTF
CDR3nt: TGTGCCAGCAGCCGCGCCGGGACATCAAGAAACGTCCTGACTTTC

len: 14
abundance: NA
d_gene: NA
j_gene: TRBJ1-4
v_gene: TRBV27
CDR3aa: CASSFRGDYEKLFF
CDR3nt: TGTGCCAGCAGTTTCCGGGGGGATTATGAAAAACTGTTTTTT

len: 16
abundance: few
d_gene: TRBD2
j_gene: TRBJ2-2
v_gene: TRBV7-2
CDR3aa: CASSLLPSGNTGGLFF
CDR3nt: TGTGCCAGCAGCTTACTCCCTAGCGGGAACACCGGGGGGCTGTTTTTT

len: 13
abundance: many
d_gene: TRBD1
j_gene: TRBJ2-1
v_gene: TRBV2
CDR3aa: CASSDRGWNEQFF
CDR3nt: TGTGCCAGCAGTGACAGGGGGTGGAATGAGCAGTTCTTC

len: 15
abundance: many
d_gene: TRBD1
j_gene: TRBJ2-7
v_gene: TRBV28
CDR3aa: CASTLRGTGPYEQYF
CDR3nt: TGTGCCAGCACCCTAAGGGGGACAGGCCCCTACGAGCAGTACTTC

len: 16
abundance: few
d_gene: TRBD2
j_gene: TRBJ2-3
v_gene: TRBV9
CDR3aa: CASSVVSGRASDTQYF
CDR3nt: TGTGCCAGCAGCGTAGTTAGCGGGAGGGCCTCGGATACGCAGTATTTT

len: 16
abundance: NA
d_gene: NA
j_gene: TRBJ2-2
v_gene: TRBV7-3
CDR3aa: CASSLTSRVDTGELFF
CDR3nt: TGTGCCAGCAGCTTAACGAGCAGGGTGGATACCGGGGAGCTGTTTTTT

len: 16
abundance: few
d_gene: TRBD1
j_gene: TRBJ2-5
v_gene: TRBV28
CDR3aa: CASRPKTGGRQETQCF
CDR3nt: TGTGCCAGCAGGCCTAAGACAGGGGGCCGACAAGAGACCCAGTGCTTC

len: 11
abundance: few
d_gene: NA
j_gene: TRBJ2-5
v_gene: TRBV12-3/TRBV12-4
CDR3aa: CASTGRERQYF
CDR3nt: TGTGCCAGCACCGGGAGAGAGAGGCAGTACTTC

len: 18
abundance: NA
d_gene: TRBD2
j_gene: TRBJ2-7
v_gene: TRBV30
CDR3aa: CAWSPPYQTSGRQYEQYF
CDR3nt: TGTGCCTGGAGTCCACCATACCAGACTAGCGGGCGACAGTACGAGCAGTACTTC

len: 13
abundance: few
d_gene: NA
j_gene: TRBJ2-7
v_gene: TRBV20-1
CDR3aa: CSASTESDYEQYF
CDR3nt: TGCAGTGCTAGTACAGAAAGCGACTACGAGCAGTACTTC

len: 15
abundance: many
d_gene: NA
j_gene: TRBJ2-1
v_gene: TRBV7-9
CDR3aa: CASSFLPQDGNEQFF
CDR3nt: TGTGCCAGCAGCTTCTTACCCCAAGACGGCAATGAGCAGTTCTTC

len: 14
abundance: NA
d_gene: NA
j_gene: TRBJ1-5
v_gene: TRBV28
CDR3aa: CASRAGGRRQPQHF
CDR3nt: TGTGCCAGCAGGGCGGGCGGGAGGAGGCAGCCCCAGCATTTT

len: 15
abundance: many
d_gene: TRBD2
j_gene: TRBJ2-1
v_gene: TRBV20-1
CDR3aa: CSARVLAGADNEQFF
CDR3nt: TGCAGTGCTAGGGTACTAGCGGGAGCCGACAATGAGCAGTTCTTC

len: 16
abundance: NA
d_gene: TRBD2
j_gene: TRBJ2-5
v_gene: TRBV7-2
CDR3aa: CASSFAGTSAQETQYF
CDR3nt: TGTGCCAGCAGCTTCGCCGGGACTAGCGCCCAAGAGACCCAGTACTTC

len: 15
abundance: NA
d_gene: TRBD2
j_gene: TRBJ2-1
v_gene: TRBV9
CDR3aa: CASSAREGAYNEQFF
CDR3nt: TGTGCCAGCAGCGCGCGGGAGGGGGCCTACAATGAGCAGTTCTTC

len: 15
abundance: many
d_gene: TRBD2
j_gene: TRBJ2-1
v_gene: TRBV20-1
CDR3aa: CSAIRGEGLNNEQFF
CDR3nt: TGCAGTGCTATTAGAGGGGAGGGCCTAAACAATGAGCAGTTCTTC

len: 12
abundance: few
d_gene: NA
j_gene: TRBJ1-5
v_gene: TRBV4-1
CDR3aa: CASSQDNQPQHF
CDR3nt: TGCGCCAGCAGCCAAGATAACCAGCCCCAGCATTTT

len: 15
abundance: few
d_gene: NA
j_gene: TRBJ2-1
v_gene: TRBV20-1
CDR3aa: CSARVSSDSYNEQFF
CDR3nt: TGCAGTGCTAGAGTTTCTAGCGATAGTTACAATGAGCAGTTCTTC

len: 14
abundance: many
d_gene: TRBD2
j_gene: TRBJ2-5
v_gene: TRBV12-3/TRBV12-4
CDR3aa: CASSLVLAGETQYF
CDR3nt: TGTGCCAGCAGTTTAGTCCTAGCGGGAGAGACCCAGTACTTC

len: 15
abundance: many
d_gene: NA
j_gene: TRBJ1-3
v_gene: TRBV12-3/TRBV12-4
CDR3aa: CASSSSREAGNTIYF
CDR3nt: TGTGCCAGCAGTTCCTCCAGGGAGGCTGGAAACACCATATATTTT

len: 17
abundance: many
d_gene: TRBD2
j_gene: TRBJ2-3
v_gene: TRBV3-1
CDR3aa: CANSQAPSGRIADTQYF
CDR3nt: TGTGCCAACAGCCAAGCCCCTAGCGGGAGAATAGCAGATACGCAGTATTTT

len: 18
abundance: many
d_gene: TRBD1
j_gene: TRBJ2-3
v_gene: TRBV7-3
CDR3aa: CASSLTGRQGASTDTQYF
CDR3nt: TGTGCCAGCAGCTTAACTGGGCGACAGGGGGCTAGCACAGATACGCAGTATTTT

len: 17
abundance: few
d_gene: NA
j_gene: TRBJ2-1
v_gene: TRBV2
CDR3aa: CASSVGALESGNNEQFF
CDR3nt: TGTGCCAGCAGTGTGGGCGCCTTAGAGTCCGGTAACAATGAGCAGTTCTTC

len: 16
abundance: NA
d_gene: NA
j_gene: TRBJ2-3
v_gene: TRBV29-1
CDR3aa: CSVGPSFQGRGDTQYF
CDR3nt: TGCAGCGTCGGTCCGAGCTTCCAGGGCAGAGGCGATACGCAGTATTTT

len: 15
abundance: many
d_gene: NA
j_gene: TRBJ2-1
v_gene: TRBV6-1
CDR3aa: CASSHPGTSYNEQFF
CDR3nt: TGTGCCAGCAGTCATCCAGGAACATCCTACAATGAGCAGTTCTTC

len: 14
abundance: many
d_gene: NA
j_gene: TRBJ2-1
v_gene: TRBV6-6
CDR3aa: CASSYSGPLGEQFF
CDR3nt: TGTGCCAGCAGTTACTCGGGGCCCCTGGGGGAGCAGTTCTTC

len: 12
abundance: NA
d_gene: NA
j_gene: TRBJ2-4
v_gene: TRBV29-1
CDR3aa: CSVSGQKNIQYF
CDR3nt: TGCAGCGTTTCCGGACAGAAAAACATTCAGTACTTC

len: 14
abundance: many
d_gene: TRBD2
j_gene: TRBJ2-1
v_gene: TRBV20-1
CDR3aa: CSALTSGKYNEQFF
CDR3nt: TGCAGTGCTTTGACTAGCGGTAAATACAATGAGCAGTTCTTC

len: 16
abundance: NA
d_gene: TRBD1
j_gene: TRBJ1-1
v_gene: TRBV28
CDR3aa: CASISPGGTANTEAFF
CDR3nt: TGTGCCAGCATCTCGCCAGGGGGGACGGCGAACACTGAAGCTTTCTTT

len: 13
abundance: few
d_gene: TRBD2
j_gene: TRBJ2-1
v_gene: TRBV30
CDR3aa: CAWNPAGYNEQFF
CDR3nt: TGTGCCTGGAACCCAGCGGGGTACAATGAGCAGTTCTTC

len: 13
abundance: NA
d_gene: NA
j_gene: TRBJ2-2
v_gene: TRBV6-2/TRBV6-3
CDR3aa: CASRSLADGELFF
CDR3nt: TGTGCCAGCAGATCACTCGCTGATGGGGAGCTGTTTTTT

len: 16
abundance: many
d_gene: TRBD2
j_gene: TRBJ2-5
v_gene: TRBV11-2
CDR3aa: CASSLEVSGYQETQYF
CDR3nt: TGTGCCAGCAGCTTAGAGGTTAGCGGGTACCAAGAGACCCAGTACTTC

len: 16
abundance: NA
d_gene: NA
j_gene: TRBJ2-1
v_gene: TRBV7-9
CDR3aa: CASSQPDLNLKDEQFF
CDR3nt: TGTGCCAGCAGCCAACCGGACTTGAACCTTAAGGATGAGCAGTTCTTC